The rows below give T cell receptor beta chains drawn from one sample of a study of shared clonotypes between healthy human individuals. Data came from immunoSEQ multiplex PCR; TCRdb stores just in-frame clones and leaves some out. The repertoire holds almost 700,000 clones, 92% seen once, with approximately 25% in the top ten. The sequenced material came from naive CD8+ T cells sorted from blood. The receptors originated from a man aged 25-40 years in good health. Each CDR3 is given with its conserved first and last residue. The D gene is left open where the match is weak. Clone size, where shown, is once, few, many, or a class for clones that have expanded.

TRBV5-6	-	TRBJ1-2	-	CASSSLQDYTF	TGTGCCAGCAGCTCATTGCAGGACTACACCTTC
TRBV11-2	-	TRBJ1-2	-	CASSSPGGYTF	TGTGCCAGCAGCTCCCCGGGGGGCTACACCTTC
TRBV2	-	TRBJ1-5	-	CASSGSLQVRDQPQHF	TGTGCCAGCAGTGGATCGCTGCAGGTTCGCGATCAGCCCCAGCATTTT
TRBV13	-	TRBJ2-5	-	CASSLRVAGETQYF	TGTGCCAGCAGCTTAAGGGTAGCCGGGGAGACCCAGTACTTC
TRBV11-2	-	TRBJ2-7	TRBD2	CASSFGGSLYEQYF	TGTGCCAGCAGCTTCGGCGGGAGTCTATACGAGCAGTACTTC
TRBV5-1	-	TRBJ2-1	-	CASSGEGSSGANEQFF	TGCGCCAGCAGCGGCGAAGGTTCTTCGGGTGCAAATGAGCAGTTCTTC
TRBV7-9	-	TRBJ2-3	TRBD2	CASSDRLAGQSTDTQYF	TGTGCCAGCAGCGATCGTCTAGCGGGACAGAGCACAGATACGCAGTATTTT
TRBV27	-	TRBJ1-4	TRBD1	CASSFRQGREKLFF	TGTGCCAGCAGTTTCCGACAGGGTAGGGAAAAACTGTTTTTT
TRBV2	once	TRBJ2-7	-	CASTQGIYEQYF	TGTGCCAGCACCCAGGGAATCTACGAGCAGTACTTC
TRBV29-1	once	TRBJ2-5	TRBD2	CSVAGTSGRAVQETQYF	TGCAGCGTCGCCGGGACTAGCGGGAGGGCTGTCCAAGAGACCCAGTACTTC
TRBV6-1	-	TRBJ2-1	TRBD2	CASSPLAGVMDEQFF	TGTGCCAGCAGTCCCCTAGCGGGAGTTATGGATGAGCAGTTCTTC
TRBV4-1	-	TRBJ1-3	-	CASSRVTSSGNTIYF	TGCGCCAGCAGCCGCGTGACGAGCTCTGGAAACACCATATATTTT
TRBV19	-	TRBJ2-7	-	CASSISGTSYEQYF	TGTGCCAGTAGTATAAGTGGGACCTCCTACGAGCAGTACTTC
TRBV27	-	TRBJ1-1	-	CASSSPAPPPRGASGLSTEAFF	TGTGCCAGCAGTTCACCTGCACCCCCGCCAAGGGGGGCAAGTGGGTTGTCCACTGAAGCTTTCTTT
TRBV28	-	TRBJ2-6	-	CASTATLSGANVLTF	TGTGCCAGTACTGCGACTCTCTCTGGGGCCAACGTCCTGACTTTC
TRBV4-1	-	TRBJ2-3	-	CASSLQGGPSTDTQYF	TGCGCCAGCAGCCTACAGGGAGGTCCTAGCACAGATACGCAGTATTTT
TRBV18	-	TRBJ2-5	-	CASSPQHTGGQETQYF	TGTGCCAGCTCACCACAGCACACAGGCGGACAAGAGACCCAGTACTTC